The 10 T cell receptor beta chains below come from one sample, sequenced in a study of regulatory T cells in long-lasting Graves disease (dated by TCRdb to the early 2020s). To prepare the library, multiplex PCR was applied. TCRdb lists the instrument as Illumina HiSeq 4000. TCR beta libraries were built with iRepertoire HTBI primers and Arm-PCR amplification of CDR3 regions. TCRdb reran the public reads through fastp at Q25 and MiXCR, keeping productive beta chains. A single entry per CDR3 protein holds the most common genes and DNA from its merged rows. This sample has 200,000 to 250,000 distinct CDR3 sequences in its table, and about a sixth of those were observed once. Together, the top ten hold approximately 20% of the sample. Taken with the paper, the label for time point translates to: newly diagnosed GD, antithyroid drugs for less than 3 months. For both TCR sequencing and RNA sequencing, RNA was extracted from PBMCs in TRIzol.

Source: peripheral blood mononuclear cells (PBMCs), taken at new diagnosis, from a patient treated with antithyroid drugs. These receptors were obtained from a female donor with Graves disease.

This clonotype occurred many times. CDR3 DNA: TGTGCCAGCAGTGCCCCGTCGGGGGGCGTCACTGAAGCTTTCTTT. This encodes CASSAPSGGVTEAFF. The J gene is TRBJ1-1, the V gene TRBV6-1, with D possibly matching TRBD1 (6 bases). Trimming took 4 bases from V and 4 from J, leaving 16 bases between them. The CDR3 sequence is 15 residues long. Germline loops: CDR1 MNHNS, CDR2 SASEGT.

This clonotype was counted ten times or more. A single base separates this from a much larger clone, so it may be a read error. The chain is built from TRBV7-2 and TRBJ2-3; no reliable D call. Germline values: CDR1 SGHTA, CDR2 FQGNSA. Trimming took off 2 bases at V and 1 base at J, with 7 bases between the two ends. This CDR3 comprises 14 residues. The DNA for the CDR3 is TGTGCCAGCAGCTTATATGAGCGCACAGATACGCAGTATTTT. Translated: CASSLYERTDTQYF.

Points on this clonotype: A single base separates this from a much larger clone, so it may be a read error. This chain links TRBV20-1 with TRBJ1-5; 7 bases line up with TRBD1. There are 13 residues in the CDR3. Germline V lookup: CDR1 DFQATT, CDR2 SNEGSKA (reference sequence). The CDR3 coding sequence is TGCAGTGCTAGGCGACAGGGTGGTCAGCCCCCGCATTTT. It specifies CSARRQGGQPPHF.

This clonotype was counted ten times or more. The chain couples TRBV6-2 or TRBV6-3 to TRBJ1-1, with D possibly being TRBD1 (6 bases). Looked up from germline, CDR1 is MNHEY and CDR2 is SVGEGT. The CDR3 spans 13 residues. V was pared by 6 bases and J by 1 base, with 9 bases between. This CDR3 reads CASRGGGNTEAFF. In DNA, the CDR3 is TGTGCCAGCAGAGGGGGGGGGAACACTGAAGCTTTCTTT.

A few counts support this clonotype. This chain links TRBV5-1 with TRBJ1-3; D not certain. V dropped 0 bases and J dropped 7 bases, with 5 bases sitting between them. Per germline, CDR1 SGHRS and CDR2 YFSETQ. CDR3 size: 12 residues. This CDR3 is CASSLDRNTIYF. CDR3 nucleotides: TGCGCCAGCAGCTTGGATAGGAACACCATATATTTT.

To note about this clonotype: With a far larger clone one base away, a read error is the likely cause. The chain carries TRBV11-2 and TRBJ2-5, with D possibly matching TRBD2 (5 bases). The J call may be faulty, since TRBJ2-1 better matches the DNA end. This CDR3 has 14 residues. Germline V CDR1 and CDR2: SGHAT, FQNNGV. CDR3: CASSSKRSDLEQFF. CDR3 nucleotide sequence: TGTGCCAGCAGCTCCAAGCGGAGCGACCTCGAGCAGTTCTTC.

This clonotype has a count of ten or more. V usage is TRBV6-5 and J usage is TRBJ2-7, with 14 bases identical to TRBD2. J gave up 6 bases and V 2 bases, and 3 bases lay outside the gene matches. Looked up from germline, CDR1 is MNHEY and CDR2 is SVGAGI. The CDR3 is 15 residues long. CDR3 in DNA: TGTGCCAGCAGTTACGGGACTAGCGGGAGCTTCGAGCAGTACTTC. Translation: CASSYGTSGSFEQYF.

About this clonotype itself: This likely stems from a read error, as it lies one base from a far larger clone. This chain links TRBV5-1 with TRBJ2-3, with a weak D call TRBD1 (6 bases). The CDR3 consists of 14 residues. The germline CDR1 and CDR2 sequences are SGHRS and YFSETQ. The CDR3, as DNA: TGCGCCAGCAGCTTGCGGACAGCCAACACTGAAGCTCTCTTT. Amino acids: CASSLRTANTEALF.

The sample holds many counts of this clonotype. The CDR3 loop reads CASTIQPSGQGTYEQYF. In DNA form, the CDR3 reads TGTGCCAGCACCATACAACCGAGTGGGCAGGGCACCTACGAGCAGTACTTC. J is TRBJ2-7 and V is TRBV18; D might be TRBD1 (5 bases). V was trimmed by 8 bases and J by 2 bases, leaving 25 bases between them. The CDR3 has 17 residues. Germline V gene lookup returns CDR1 KGHSH and CDR2 LQKENI. The entire variable domain, with the rest obtained from reference TRBV18 and TRBJ2-7, is as follows: NAGVMQNPRHLVRRRGQEARLRCSPMKGHSHVYWYRQLPEEGLKFMVYLQKENIIDESGMPKERFSAEFPKEGPSILRIQQVVRGDSAAYFCASTIQPSGQGTYEQYFGPGTRLTVT.

This clonotype has at least ten counts. This chain connects TRBV24-1 to TRBJ1-2, with 8 bases fitting TRBD1. The CDR3 consists of 16 residues. Germline lookup yields CDR1 KGHDR and CDR2 SFDVKD. V was pared by 3 bases and J by 8 bases, with 13 bases of the junction left unmatched. CDR3 coding DNA: TGTGCCACCAGTGATCCTCGGACAGGGAATAGAGGCGGCTACACCTTC. Encoded protein: CATSDPRTGNRGGYTF.